This TCR beta chain appears in the sequencing data of a study of shared clonotypes between healthy human individuals. Naive CD4+ cells were CD45RA-selected; the remaining cells were memory. This CDR3 has 14 amino acids. V gave up 5 bases and J gave up 3 bases, with 14 bases separating them. Germline CDR1 reads SGHTA; CDR2 reads FQGNSA. Assay used: immunoSEQ multiplex PCR; TCRdb lists only in-frame clones, some missing. The sample gives over 150,000 clones, 60% to 75% of which show up once; less than 11% is in the top ten. General study points: The generation probabilities recorded for non-shared clonotypes fell below those of clonotypes shared by all four donors. Limited genetic and exposure-history diversity came from having few donors. The naive CD4 repertoires of a handful of donors were compared, and about 5% of clonotypes were shared.

This clone has a single count. Antigen specificity is unknown. The rearrangement joins TRBV7-2 to TRBJ2-7; D is perhaps TRBD1 (6 bases). The sequencing sample was made of memory CD4+ T cells sorted from blood. Indicated subset: CD45RA-negative fraction. The receptor's source is a man younger than 45 in good health. CDR3 region: CASSRTAANYEQYF. CDR3 sequence (DNA): TGTGCCAGCAGCCGGACAGCCGCTAACTACGAGCAGTACTTC.